This TCR beta chain was recovered during a study of T cell changes during pregnancy in multiple sclerosis. In germline, CDR1 is SGHRS, CDR2 YFSETQ. V dropped 0 bases and J dropped 8 bases, with 11 bases sitting between them. CDR3 size: 14 residues. The protocol was immunoSEQ multiplex PCR, while the TCRdb copy is restricted to in-frame clones and leaves out a portion. The data show over 90,000 clones, with 90% seen just once and just over 0.75% held by the top ten. J is TRBJ2-2 and V is TRBV5-1; unclear D gene. The sample was peripheral blood, taken in the second trimester of pregnancy. The sequence was obtained from a female donor in good health, enrolled as a control in a pregnancy study. CDR3 sequence reads: CASSLDPPGGELFF. CDR3 DNA sequence: TGCGCCAGCAGCTTGGATCCCCCCGGGGGGGAGCTGTTTTTT.